This TCR beta chain came from a study of monozygotic twins with inflammatory bowel disease. Reanalyzing the 5' RACE reads, TCRdb keeps one entry per CDR3 protein, without DNA. This listing includes about 43,000 distinct CDR3 sequences. The CDR3 consists of 15 residues. The germline V gene has CDR1 SGHNT and CDR2 YYREEE (reference sequence). Sequenced: blood. The receptor comes from a human donor with ulcerative colitis or Crohn's disease, or a healthy co-twin of an affected twin (not recorded which). The rearrangement uses TRBV5-4 and TRBJ1-2; TCRdb designates TRBD1, a call that cannot be tested without DNA. CDR3 region: CASLLDGQANYGYTF. The complete variable domain, with remaining parts taken from reference TRBV5-4 and TRBJ1-2, reads ETGVTQSPTHLIKTRGQQVTLRCSSQSGHNTVSWYQQALGQGPQFIFQYYREEENGRGNFPPRFSGLQFPNYSSELNVNALELDDSALYLCASLLDGQANYGYTFGSGTRLTVV.